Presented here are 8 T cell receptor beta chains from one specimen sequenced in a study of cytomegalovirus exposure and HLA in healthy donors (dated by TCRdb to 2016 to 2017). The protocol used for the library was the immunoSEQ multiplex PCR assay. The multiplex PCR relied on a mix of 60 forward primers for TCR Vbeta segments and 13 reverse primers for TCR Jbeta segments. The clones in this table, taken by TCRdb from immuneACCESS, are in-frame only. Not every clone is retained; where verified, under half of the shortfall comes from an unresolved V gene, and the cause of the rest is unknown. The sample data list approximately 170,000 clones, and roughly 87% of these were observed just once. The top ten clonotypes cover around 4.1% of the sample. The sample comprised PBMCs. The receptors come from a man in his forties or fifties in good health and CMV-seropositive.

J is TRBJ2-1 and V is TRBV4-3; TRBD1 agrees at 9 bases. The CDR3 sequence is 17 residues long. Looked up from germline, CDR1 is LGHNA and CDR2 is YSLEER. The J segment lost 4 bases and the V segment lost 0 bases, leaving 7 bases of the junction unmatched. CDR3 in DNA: TGCGCCAGCAGCCAAGATTCTCGGGACAGGGTATACAATGAGCAGTTCTTC. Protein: CASSQDSRDRVYNEQFF.

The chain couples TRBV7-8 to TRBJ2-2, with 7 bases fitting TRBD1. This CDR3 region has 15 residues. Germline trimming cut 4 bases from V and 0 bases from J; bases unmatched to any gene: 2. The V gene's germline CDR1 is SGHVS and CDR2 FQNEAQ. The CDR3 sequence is CASSSGGSNTGELFF. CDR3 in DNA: TGTGCCAGCAGCTCAGGGGGATCGAACACCGGGGAGCTGTTTTTT.

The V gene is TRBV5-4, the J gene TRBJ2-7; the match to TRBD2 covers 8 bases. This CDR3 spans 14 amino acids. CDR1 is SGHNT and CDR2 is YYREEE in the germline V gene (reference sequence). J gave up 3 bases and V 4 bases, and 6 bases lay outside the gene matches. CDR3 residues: CASSPREGLYEQYF. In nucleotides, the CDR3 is TGTGCCAGCAGCCCACGGGAGGGTCTCTACGAGCAGTACTTC. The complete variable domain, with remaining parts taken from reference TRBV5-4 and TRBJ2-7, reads ETGVTQSPTHLIKTRGQQVTLRCSSQSGHNTVSWYQQALGQGPQFIFQYYREEENGRGNFPPRFSGLQFPNYSSELNVNALELDDSALYLCASSPREGLYEQYFGPGTRLTVT.

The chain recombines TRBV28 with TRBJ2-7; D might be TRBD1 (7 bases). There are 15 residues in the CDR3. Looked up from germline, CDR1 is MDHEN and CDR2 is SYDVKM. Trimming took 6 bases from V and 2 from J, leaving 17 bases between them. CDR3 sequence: CASRGGQDQTYEQYF. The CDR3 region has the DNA TGTGCCAGCAGGGGAGGACAGGACCAGACCTACGAGCAGTACTTC.

The CDR3 sequence: CASSKGTGGKWQPQHF. The CDR3 DNA is TGTGCCAGCAGCAAAGGGACAGGGGGCAAGTGGCAGCCCCAGCATTTT. The chain uses TRBV21-1 and TRBJ1-5; TRBD1 is the table's D call, not checked against the DNA. TRBV21-1 represents a pseudogene. The CDR3 consists of 16 residues.

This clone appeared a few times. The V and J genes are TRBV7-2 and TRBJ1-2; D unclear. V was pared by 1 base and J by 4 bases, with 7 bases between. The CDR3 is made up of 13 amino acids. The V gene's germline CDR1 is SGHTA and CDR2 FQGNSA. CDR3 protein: CASSLDLAYGYTF. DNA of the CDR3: TGTGCCAGCAGCTTAGATCTGGCCTATGGCTACACCTTC.

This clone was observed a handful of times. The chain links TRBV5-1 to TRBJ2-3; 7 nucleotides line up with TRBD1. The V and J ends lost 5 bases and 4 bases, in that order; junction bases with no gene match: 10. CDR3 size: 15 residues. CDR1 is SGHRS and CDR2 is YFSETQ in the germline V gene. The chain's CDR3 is CASSLRQGGADTQYF. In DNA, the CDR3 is TGCGCCAGCAGTTTGAGACAGGGTGGCGCAGATACGCAGTATTTT.

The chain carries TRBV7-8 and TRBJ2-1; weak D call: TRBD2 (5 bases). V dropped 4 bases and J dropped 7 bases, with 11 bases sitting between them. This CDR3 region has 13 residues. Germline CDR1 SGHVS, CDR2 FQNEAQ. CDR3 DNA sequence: TGTGCCAGCAGCTCGCGGACTGCGAATGAGCAGTTCTTC. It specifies CASSSRTANEQFF.